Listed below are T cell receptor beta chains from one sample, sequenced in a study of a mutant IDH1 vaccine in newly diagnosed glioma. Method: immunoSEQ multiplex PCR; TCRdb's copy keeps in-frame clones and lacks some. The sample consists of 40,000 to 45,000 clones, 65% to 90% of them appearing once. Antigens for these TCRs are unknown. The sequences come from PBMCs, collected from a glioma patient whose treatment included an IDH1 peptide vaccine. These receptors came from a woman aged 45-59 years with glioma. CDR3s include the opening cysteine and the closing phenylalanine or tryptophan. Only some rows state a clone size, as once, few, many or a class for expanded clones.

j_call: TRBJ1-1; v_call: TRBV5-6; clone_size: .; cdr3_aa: CASSSSGNWQSGTEAFF
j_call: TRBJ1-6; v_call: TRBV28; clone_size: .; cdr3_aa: CASSITGPYNSPLHF
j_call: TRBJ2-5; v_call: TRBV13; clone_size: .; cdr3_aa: CASSLRGGIWETQYF
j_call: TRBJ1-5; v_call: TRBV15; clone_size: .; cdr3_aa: CATSRTLTGEDNQPQHF
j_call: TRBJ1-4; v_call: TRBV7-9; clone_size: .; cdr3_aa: CASSPRGINEKLFF
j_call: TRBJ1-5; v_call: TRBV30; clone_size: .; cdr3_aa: CAWAPTGENQPQHF
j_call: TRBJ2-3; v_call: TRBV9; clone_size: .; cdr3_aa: CASTPGTSVATDTQYF
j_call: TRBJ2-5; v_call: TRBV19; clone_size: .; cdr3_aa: CASSTAETQYF
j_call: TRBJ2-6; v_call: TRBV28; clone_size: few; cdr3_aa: CASNVGSGANVLTF
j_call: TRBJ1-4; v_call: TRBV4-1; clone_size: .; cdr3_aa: CASSFRTRDEKLFF
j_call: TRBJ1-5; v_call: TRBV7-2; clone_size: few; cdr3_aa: CASSLGVVRQPQHF
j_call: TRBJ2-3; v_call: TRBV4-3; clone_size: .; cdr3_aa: CASSQDFASPTDTQYF
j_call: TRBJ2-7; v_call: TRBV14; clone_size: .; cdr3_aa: CASSQVRNLVF
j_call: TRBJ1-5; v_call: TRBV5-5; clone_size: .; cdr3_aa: CASSPRGKDQPQHF
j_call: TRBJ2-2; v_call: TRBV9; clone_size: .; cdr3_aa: CASSGGQGIGGELFF
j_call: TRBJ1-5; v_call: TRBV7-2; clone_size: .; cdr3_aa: CASSMGTGNQPQHF
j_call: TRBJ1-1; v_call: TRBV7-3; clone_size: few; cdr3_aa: CASSQAMNTEAFF
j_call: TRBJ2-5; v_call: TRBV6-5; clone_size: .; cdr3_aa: CASSKNPSGETQYF
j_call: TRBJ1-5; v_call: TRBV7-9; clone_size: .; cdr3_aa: CASSLNSGGNQPQHF
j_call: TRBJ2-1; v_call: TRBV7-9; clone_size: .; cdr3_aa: CASSFSGGGSNEQFF
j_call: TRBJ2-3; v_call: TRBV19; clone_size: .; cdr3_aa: CASRPAGTSGSTDTQYF
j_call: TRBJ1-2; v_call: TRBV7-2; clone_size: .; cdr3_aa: CASSQTGDGGYTF
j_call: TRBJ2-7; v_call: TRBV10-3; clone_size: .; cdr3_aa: CAITQGQGGHEQYF
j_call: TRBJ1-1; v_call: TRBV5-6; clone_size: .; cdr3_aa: CASSRKQTKNTEAFF
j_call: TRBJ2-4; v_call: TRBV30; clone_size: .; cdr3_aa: CAWSVNQGAKNIQYF
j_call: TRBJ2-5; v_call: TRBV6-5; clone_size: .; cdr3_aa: CASSYSRALETQYF
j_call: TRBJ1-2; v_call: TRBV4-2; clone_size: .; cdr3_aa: CASSPTLRQGAWGYGYTF